This entry concerns a single T cell receptor (beta chain). Its target antigen remains unknown. Base qualities are missing; no much larger clone stands one base away. The source of the sample is a study of Graves' ophthalmopathy and Graves' hyperthyroidism (dated by TCRdb to the late 2010s). About the study as a whole: Peripheral blood was collected before any treatment was given, at the time of initial diagnosis. In total, some 130 blood samples were TCR-sequenced: 43 ophthalmopathy, 75 hyperthyroidism and 17 hyperthyroidism-to-ophthalmopathy patients. In five or six hyperthyroidism patients, the T-cell repertoire of thyroid tissue was compared with the T-cell repertoire of blood. Following sampling, methimazole starting at 30 mg daily was administered to hyperthyroidism patients, and high-dose intravenous methylprednisolone was administered to ophthalmopathy patients. The study used TCR beta repertoire signatures to distinguish Graves' ophthalmopathy from Graves' hyperthyroidism and to predict progression to ophthalmopathy. For independent validation, a separate cohort was made up of about 18 hyperthyroidism patients plus 17 patients who later progressed from hyperthyroidism to ophthalmopathy. A discovery set of more than 90 patients (43 ophthalmopathy, approximately 58 stable hyperthyroidism) was enrolled to explore V-J signatures distinguishing ophthalmopathy from hyperthyroidism.

For repertoire sequencing, the TCR beta CDR3 regions were amplified from RNA transcripts. The first round was an RT-PCR using HTBI primers with the Qiagen OneStep RT-PCR kit, and this first round was followed by a second-round multiplex PCR, then size selection and purification. The libraries underwent paired-end sequencing with 100 bp reads on an Illumina HiSeq2000. Per the original workflow: SOAPnuke was used for read processing, and reads with adapters, uncalled bases, a mean Phred below 15, or no exact constant-primer or identifier match were discarded. COPE v1.2.5 was used to merge high-quality paired reads. Each unique nucleotide sequence was defined as a clonotype, and clonotypes were aligned to IMGT TRB V, D and J references with MiTCR v1.1. Only V-J combinations with frequency above 0.0001 were analysed, covering approximately 99% of repertoires. A TCR clonal expansion and chaos score per V-J combination was defined as the ratio of F50 clonal expansion to chaos observed in the TCRdist matrix. Welch's t-statistics and random forest were used to reduce the features to some 13 V-J combinations, which were then used as input to a naive Bayes classifier. The Morisita-Horn index was used to measure how similar the thyroid and blood repertoires were. TCRdb itself trimmed the public reads at Q25 with fastp, ran MiXCR and retained productive beta chains. For every CDR3 protein sequence, its rows merge into one entry that carries the most common genes and DNA. The V and J calls were determined by TCRdb, not by the authors. The sample table shows 600,000 to 700,000 distinct CDR3 sequences, and about two fifths are seen once. Roughly 3% of the sample belongs to the ten largest clones.

CDR1 and CDR2, looked up from the germline V gene, are MGHDK and SYGVNS. Trimming takes 11 bases off V and 1 base off J; junction bases not matched to a gene: 5. The CDR3 numbers 13 residues from cysteine through phenylalanine. Solely the CDR3 DNA is kept, with 39 bases framed from the first base. Paper-wide results and their limitations: Sample size was not predetermined statistically, and investigators were not blinded to group allocation. In validation, the model predicted ophthalmopathy progression with nearly 71% sensitivity and around 72% specificity; 12 predicted patients were CT-confirmed with GO in a median of around 6 months. In cross-validation, the 13-signature model distinguished ophthalmopathy from stable hyperthyroidism with 85% to 90% sensitivity and just under 84% specificity, and in the test set the corresponding values were about 80% and 75%. Most expanded thyroid clonotypes with frequency above 0.001 were also detected in blood, suggesting blood repertoires may reflect the thyroid immune response.

Ophthalmopathy patients were characterized by moderately to severely active disease, a Clinical Activity Score of at least 3, a NOSPECS grade of at least 4, and a disease duration under 3 months. Patients with other autoimmune diseases, uncontrolled infections, pregnancy or lactation were excluded from the study. Clinical symptoms, serum thyroxine, TRAb, thyroid ultrasound and orbital computed tomography formed the basis of the diagnosis. Using Ficoll-Paque density gradient centrifugation, PBMCs were isolated from 9 to 10 ml of fresh peripheral blood. Total RNA was extracted using Trizol reagent, and RNA quality was checked on an Agilent 2100 Bioanalyzer.

Recombination joined TRBV25-1 with TRBJ1-2, with 9 central nucleotides matching TRBD1. The sequenced sample was peripheral blood. This TCR came from an adult man with Graves' ophthalmopathy. The DNA reads as follows: TGTGCCCGCGAGGGACAGGGTAACTATGGCTACACCTTC. Its translation is CAREGQGNYGYTF.